This T cell receptor beta chain was documented in a study of OX40 agonist ivuxolimab in advanced cancers. Points from the study as a whole: The study observed clonal expansion of CD4+ and CD8+ blood T cells by week 6 at 0.1 to 3.0 mg/kg.

With V trimmed by 2 bases and J by 6 bases, 11 bases remained unmatched. This CDR3 has 17 amino acids. Germline-derived CDR1 and CDR2 are MRHNA and SNTAGT. Using immunoSEQ multiplex PCR, the repertoire was profiled, and TCRdb retains in-frame clones only, with some absent. The table records roughly 40,000 clones, approximately 91% of them present only once. With regard to this clone: Its antigen remains unknown.

V gene TRBV6-4 combines with J gene TRBJ1-5, with 9 nucleotides matching TRBD1. Material: CD4+ or CD8+ T cells sorted from blood, obtained in a trial of the OX40 agonist ivuxolimab. The sequence was obtained from an adult with an advanced solid tumor such as melanoma, head and neck, liver or kidney cancer. CDR3: CASSDPDLDRGTQPQHF. CDR3 nucleotide sequence: TGTGCCAGCAGTGACCCGGACCTAGACAGGGGGACTCAGCCCCAGCATTTT.